This is a list of T cell receptor beta chains from one sample in a study of long-term antiretroviral therapy in people with HIV. Profiled with immunoSEQ multiplex PCR; TCRdb holds only in-frame clones, not every one. The repertoire has over 8,500 clones, under 80% of them found once; the top ten carry 15% to 20%. Sequenced here: unsorted PBMCs, sampled at the start of antiretroviral therapy, before treatment. These TCRs come from a man in his thirties or forties with HIV. Both conserved end residues are part of each CDR3. Fields, in order: clone size, V gene, D gene, J gene, CDR3 protein, CDR3 DNA. The D gene is left open where the match is weak. Not every row has a clone size; where given, it reads once, few, many or a size class.

.	TRBV7-2	.	TRBJ1-5	CASSLTTGGNQPQHF	TGTGCCAGCAGCTTAACCACCGGGGGGAATCAGCCCCAGCATTTT
.	TRBV14	.	TRBJ2-5	CASSQDEGGFSGETQYF	TGTGCCAGCAGCCAAGACGAGGGCGGCTTTTCTGGGGAGACCCAGTACTTC
.	TRBV7-2	TRBD2	TRBJ2-7	CASSLRAGASSGRHYEQYF	TGTGCCAGCAGCTTAAGGGCAGGGGCCTCTAGCGGGCGACACTACGAGCAGTACTTC
few	TRBV10-3	.	TRBJ1-2	CAIRPKGGEPYGYTF	TGTGCCATCAGACCGAAGGGGGGGGAGCCATATGGCTACACCTTC
.	TRBV28	TRBD1	TRBJ2-7	CASSPGQGKSYEQYF	TGTGCCAGCAGTCCGGGACAGGGGAAATCCTACGAGCAGTACTTC
.	TRBV4-3	TRBD2	TRBJ2-1	CASSQDWEGPGLDEQFF	TGCGCCAGCAGCCAAGATTGGGAGGGCCCCGGACTTGATGAGCAGTTCTTC
.	TRBV5-6	.	TRBJ2-7	CASSFDRTAFAEQYF	TGTGCCAGCAGCTTTGACCGGACCGCCTTTGCCGAGCAGTACTTC
.	TRBV22-1	.	TRBJ1-1	CPGSARPVYTEAFF	TGTCCTGGGAGCGCACGTCCTGTGTACACTGAAGCTTTCTTT
.	TRBV11-2	TRBD1	TRBJ1-4	CASSLGLFPPGQGGEKLFF	TGTGCCAGCAGCTTAGGTCTCTTCCCCCCGGGACAGGGGGGCGAAAAACTGTTTTTT
.	TRBV6-5	.	TRBJ2-1	CASSYSKKVSYNEQFF	TGTGCCAGCAGTTACTCCAAAAAGGTCAGCTACAATGAGCAGTTCTTC
.	TRBV4-3	.	TRBJ2-7	CASSQAIGQSYEQYF	TGCGCCAGCAGCCAGGCTATCGGACAGTCCTACGAGCAGTACTTC
.	TRBV28	.	TRBJ2-7	CASIGDRSYEQYF	TGTGCCAGCATTGGCGACCGATCCTACGAGCAGTACTTC
.	TRBV7-3	.	TRBJ2-5	CASSTSGDQETQYF	TGTGCCAGCAGCACCTCGGGGGACCAAGAGACCCAGTACTTC
.	TRBV6-5	TRBD2	TRBJ2-3	CASSYRLAGESDTQYF	TGTGCCAGCAGTTACCGACTAGCGGGAGAGTCAGATACGCAGTATTTT
.	TRBV7-8	.	TRBJ2-3	CASSFLRTDTQYF	TGTGCCAGCAGCTTTCTCCGCACAGATACGCAGTATTTT
.	TRBV23-1	.	TRBJ1-5	CASSQSALSSNQPQHF	TGCGCCAGCAGTCAATCCGCGTTATCCAGCAATCAGCCCCAGCATTTT
medium-sized	TRBV5-4	.	TRBJ2-3	CASSLFRGRADTQYF	TGTGCCAGCAGCTTGTTCAGGGGACGAGCAGATACGCAGTATTTT
.	TRBV6-5	.	TRBJ2-1	CASRLSSYNEQFF	TGTGCCAGCAGATTAAGCTCCTACAATGAGCAGTTCTTC
.	TRBV5-6	TRBD1	TRBJ1-4	CASSRTGGEKLFF	TGTGCCAGCAGCAGGACAGGGGGCGAAAAACTGTTTTTT
few	TRBV2	.	TRBJ1-2	CASSYLVYTF	TGTGCCAGCAGTTACTTGGTCTACACCTTC
.	TRBV5-1	.	TRBJ2-1	CASSGQGFYNEQFF	TGCGCCAGCAGTGGGCAGGGGTTTTACAATGAGCAGTTCTTC
once	TRBV7-8	.	TRBJ2-7	CASSFGPQEQYF	TGTGCCAGCAGCTTCGGCCCCCAGGAGCAGTACTTC
.	TRBV29-1	.	TRBJ2-1	CSVEGLAPYNEQFF	TGCAGCGTTGAAGGGCTAGCTCCCTACAATGAGCAGTTCTTC